A selection of T cell receptor beta chains follows, all from one sample in a study of T cells in Graves' hyperthyroidism and ophthalmopathy. TCRdb processed the multiplex PCR reads anew with MiXCR; each CDR3 protein has one entry. This table has about 26,000 distinct CDR3 sequences, around 40% appearing once. The sequencing input was blood. The receptor source for this set is a woman aged 25 to 45 with Graves' hyperthyroidism. CDR3s include the opening cysteine and the closing phenylalanine or tryptophan. The D gene is left open where the match is weak. Expanded clones get a size class; other rows say once, few or many, or leave the size out.

TRBJ1-2	TRBD1	medium-sized	TRBV5-6	CAKQGADGYTF	TGTGCCAAACAGGGGGCGGATGGCTACACCTTC
TRBJ2-3	.	medium-sized	TRBV20-1	CSARSRDTDTQYF	TGCAGTGCTAGAAGCAGAGACACAGATACGCAGTATTTT
TRBJ1-5	.	many	TRBV19	CASTRGGRVYQPQHF	TGTGCCAGTACCCGCGGGGGGAGAGTTTATCAGCCCCAGCATTTT
TRBJ1-5	.	.	TRBV7-9	CASGVDSNQPQHF	TGTGCCAGCGGAGTTGATAGCAATCAGCCCCAGCATTTT
TRBJ1-5	TRBD1	many	TRBV28	CASKLGGLQGDQPQHF	TGTGCCAGCAAATTGGGTGGGTTACAGGGGGACCAGCCCCAGCATTTT
TRBJ2-1	TRBD1	.	TRBV7-3	CASGTGGMNEQFF	TGTGCCAGCGGGACAGGGGGAATGAATGAGCAGTTCTTC
TRBJ2-3	TRBD2	.	TRBV19	CASRTSGTDTQYF	TGTGCCAGCAGGACTAGCGGGACCGATACGCAGTATTTT
TRBJ2-1	.	many	TRBV7-9	CASSFIDLSNEQFF	TGTGCCAGCAGCTTCATAGACTTAAGTAATGAGCAGTTCTTC
TRBJ1-6	TRBD1	medium-sized	TRBV15	CATSRDRQGGNSPLHF	TGTGCCACCAGCAGAGATCGACAGGGCGGTAATTCACCCCTCCACTTT
TRBJ1-1	.	many	TRBV4-1	CASSQTGPGDTEAFF	TGCGCCAGCAGCCAAACGGGACCGGGTGACACTGAAGCTTTCTTT
TRBJ2-7	.	.	TRBV6-1	CASRGTFYEWYF	TGTGCCAGCAGGGGGACGTTCTACGAGTGGTACTTC
TRBJ2-2	TRBD1	many	TRBV20-1	CSAPGTANTGELFF	TGCAGTGCGCCCGGGACAGCCAACACCGGGGAGCTGTTTTTT
TRBJ1-3	TRBD1	.	TRBV5-1	CASSLSQGQGGNTIYF	TGTGCCAGCAGCTTGTCCCAAGGACAGGGAGGGAACACCATATATTTT
TRBJ1-2	TRBD1	many	TRBV6-5	CASSYREYLNADRGQVEGYTF	TGTGCCAGCAGTTACCGAGAATACCTGAATGCCGACAGGGGTCAGGTAGAGGGCTACACCTTC
TRBJ2-7	.	many	TRBV4-1	CASSPLSAGGEQYF	TGCGCCAGCAGCCCCCTGTCTGCCGGGGGCGAGCAGTACTTC
TRBJ2-1	TRBD2	.	TRBV9	CARERGLAEDNEQFF	TGTGCCAGAGAGAGGGGACTAGCGGAAGACAATGAGCAGTTCTTC
TRBJ2-7	TRBD2	.	TRBV5-4	CASSLKGTSGQYF	TGTGCCAGCAGCTTGAAAGGGACTAGCGGGCAGTACTTC
TRBJ1-1	.	many	TRBV13	CASSLELTNTEAFF	TGTGCCAGCAGCTTAGAGTTGACGAACACTGAAGCTTTCTTT
TRBJ1-6	TRBD1	medium-sized	TRBV19	CASSTGQGYSPLHF	TGTGCCAGTAGTACTGGACAGGGTTATTCACCCCTCCACTTT
TRBJ1-2	.	once	TRBV7-3	CASSLLGKSGAENGYTF	TGTGCCAGCAGCTTATTGGGGAAGTCCGGGGCGGAAAATGGCTACACCTTC
TRBJ2-3	.	.	TRBV2	CASNRGLTDTQYF	TGTGCCAGCAATAGGGGACTCACAGATACGCAGTATTTT
TRBJ2-3	.	.	TRBV28	CASSTQIGEQYF	TGTGCCAGCAGTACTCAGATAGGGGAGCAGTATTTT
TRBJ2-7	TRBD2	few	TRBV12-3/TRBV12-4	CASSLVVGLAGEQYF	TGTGCCAGCAGTTTAGTCGTCGGACTAGCGGGCGAGCAGTACTTC